What follows are 21 T cell receptor beta chains derived from one specimen sequenced in a study of cytomegalovirus exposure and HLA in healthy donors. Sequencing used immunoSEQ multiplex PCR; TCRdb keeps in-frame clones, though not all of them. Of approximately 65,000 clones listed, 85% to 95% are singletons. The sample was PBMCs. All receptors come from a woman aged 18-30 years in good health and CMV-seronegative.

The V and J genes are TRBV27 and TRBJ1-1, with D maybe TRBD1 (5 bases). This CDR3 comprises 14 residues. V lost 3 bases and J lost 0, with 8 bases in between. Per germline, CDR1 MNHEY and CDR2 SMNVEV (reference sequence). Here the CDR3 reads CASSFAGMNTEAFF. CDR3 nucleotide sequence: TGTGCCAGCAGTTTTGCAGGGATGAACACTGAAGCTTTCTTT.

This chain joins TRBV4-1 and TRBJ2-5; 8 nucleotides line up with TRBD1. The CDR3 extends over 17 amino acids. Trimming took 1 base from V and 5 from J; bases not matched to a gene: 12. Germline assignment: CDR1 MGHRA and CDR2 YSYEKL. The CDR3 spells CASSQAGTGRNGETQYF. CDR3 in DNA: TGCGCCAGCAGCCAAGCGGGGACAGGCCGAAACGGGGAGACCCAGTACTTC.

The V gene is TRBV9, the J gene TRBJ2-7; the D gene is possibly TRBD2 (6 bases). CDR1 and CDR2 from the germline V gene are SGDLS and YYNGEE. The ends were cut back, 1 base at V and 7 bases at J, with 15 bases in the middle. The CDR3 contains 14 residues. In DNA form, the CDR3 reads TGTGCCAGCAGCGTATACGGGAGCGCGGTTGAGCAGTACTTC. Translated: CASSVYGSAVEQYF.

The chain combines TRBV10-3 with TRBJ1-1; the D is unclear. The CDR3 extends over 13 amino acids. V lost 3 bases and J 0 bases, leaving 5 bases between the germline ends. Germline CDR1 ENHRY, CDR2 SYGVKD. The CDR3 nucleotides read TGTGCCATCAGTGACAGGATGAACACTGAAGCTTTCTTT. It yields the protein CAISDRMNTEAFF.

The genes are TRBV4-1 and TRBJ2-7; 9 bases agree with TRBD1. Looked up from germline, CDR1 is MGHRA and CDR2 is YSYEKL. The CDR3 has 16 amino acids. V lost 4 bases and J lost 6; bases outside the gene matches: 13. The CDR3 sequence: CASSRITGTGQGEQYF. The CDR3 DNA reads as TGCGCCAGCAGCCGGATTACCGGGACAGGGCAAGGCGAGCAGTACTTC.

The J gene is TRBJ2-5, the V gene TRBV30; 10 bases match TRBD2. CDR1 is GTSNPN, CDR2 SVGIG, per germline (reference sequence). V was clipped by 3 bases and J by 9 bases; unmatched bases: 4. This CDR3 has 12 residues. CDR3 in amino acids: CAWRLAGSPQYF. CDR3 DNA: TGTGCCTGGAGACTAGCGGGAAGTCCCCAGTACTTC.

The V call is TRBV30, the J call TRBJ2-7; D might be TRBD2 (5 bases). The CDR3 has 13 amino acids. Germline V gives CDR1 GTSNPN, CDR2 SVGIG (reference sequence). With 5 bases removed from V and 0 bases from J, the gap between germline ends came to 11 bases. The CDR3 spells CAWGPGFSYEQYF. The DNA for the CDR3 is TGTGCCTGGGGGCCGGGATTCTCCTACGAGCAGTACTTC.

J is TRBJ1-1 and V is TRBV10-2; TRBD1 might be the D (5 bases). The CDR3 contains 15 residues. The V and J ends lost 6 bases and 5 bases respectively, with 19 bases between them. Germline CDR1 WSHSY, CDR2 SAAADI. This CDR3 is CASSPLGGSRTEAFF. CDR3 nucleotide sequence: TGCGCCAGCAGCCCCCTGGGGGGGTCACGGACTGAAGCTTTCTTT.

The chain couples TRBV6-6 to TRBJ2-7; 7 bases map to TRBD1. This CDR3 contains 16 residues. Germline CDR1 is MNHNY and CDR2 is SVGAGI (reference sequence). The J segment lost 0 bases and the V segment lost 2 bases, leaving 7 bases of the junction unmatched. The CDR3 sequence is CASSYLGTATSYEQYF. CDR3 sequence (DNA): TGTGCCAGCAGTTACCTCGGGACAGCGACCTCCTACGAGCAGTACTTC.

The V gene is TRBV19, the J gene TRBJ2-7; 9 bases align to TRBD1. The CDR3 runs to 14 residues. Looked up from germline, CDR1 is LNHDA and CDR2 is SQIVND (reference sequence). The J segment lost 4 bases and the V segment lost 6 bases, leaving 7 bases of the junction unmatched. The CDR3 DNA reads as TGTGCCAGTAGATCCGGGACAGGGTCGTACGAGCAGTACTTC. It is translated as CASRSGTGSYEQYF.

This sequence joins TRBV5-5 and TRBJ1-4; D ambiguous. Trimming removed 3 bases from V and 0 bases from J, with 3 bases in between. This CDR3 spans 13 amino acids. Germline values: CDR1 SGHKS, CDR2 YYEKEE (reference sequence). The CDR3 loop is CASSSATNEKLFF. In DNA form, the CDR3 reads TGTGCCAGCAGCTCTGCAACTAATGAAAAACTGTTTTTT.

The chain is built from TRBV19 and TRBJ1-5; D is perhaps TRBD1 (6 bases). This CDR3 has 15 residues. Trimming took 1 base from V and 9 from J, leaving 16 bases between them. The V gene's germline CDR1 is LNHDA and CDR2 SQIVND (reference sequence). The CDR3 DNA reads as TGTGCCAGTAGTATAGGGGAGGGGACAAAGCCGCCCCAGCATTTT. It is translated as CASSIGEGTKPPQHF.

This chain uses TRBV5-1 with TRBJ2-3, with 14 nucleotides matching TRBD2. V was clipped by 3 bases and J by 5 bases; unmatched bases: 5. The CDR3 has 16 residues. CDR1 is SGHRS, CDR2 YFSETQ, per germline. CDR3 DNA: TGCGCCAGCAGCTCCGGGACTAGCGGGGGCCGAGATACGCAGTATTTT. It specifies CASSSGTSGGRDTQYF.

This chain connects TRBV6-1 to TRBJ2-3; possibly TRBD1 for D (7 bases). The V end was cut by 1 base, the J end by 6 bases, with 17 bases between. The CDR3 is 16 residues long. In germline, CDR1 is MNHNS, CDR2 SASEGT. DNA for the CDR3: TGTGCCAGCAGTGAAGTTGCAGGGGGGATTGTTGATACGCAGTATTTT. It yields the protein CASSEVAGGIVDTQYF.

J is TRBJ2-7 and V is TRBV4-2; the match to TRBD2 covers 13 bases. The CDR3 loop spans 16 amino acids. The V and J ends lost 4 bases and 3 bases, in that order; junction bases with no gene match: 6. Germline-derived CDR1 and CDR2 are LGHNA and YNFKEQ. CDR3 sequence: CASSPSTSGGLYEQYF. The CDR3 nucleotides read TGTGCCAGCAGCCCCTCGACTAGCGGGGGGCTCTACGAGCAGTACTTC.

This clone was recorded once. The chain has TRBV7-2 and TRBJ2-1, with 10 bases aligning to TRBD2. The germline gives CDR1 SGHTA, CDR2 FQGNSA. This CDR3 spans 14 amino acids. Trimming at V came to 6 bases and at J to 5 bases, leaving 4 bases not matched to a gene. CDR3 sequence: CASRALAGDNEQFF. CDR3 in DNA: TGTGCCAGCAGAGCCCTAGCGGGGGACAATGAGCAGTTCTTC.

CDR3 sequence (DNA): TGTGCCAGCAGTTACTCCCCGGGTGACACTGAAGCTTTCTTT. Its translation: CASSYSPGDTEAFF. The V call is TRBV6-5, the J call TRBJ1-1, with D unclear. This CDR3 spans 14 amino acids. Germline CDR1 reads MNHEY; CDR2 reads SVGAGI. V was clipped by 0 bases and J by 3 bases, with 8 bases between them.

This clone is a singleton in its sample. The V and J genes are TRBV30 and TRBJ2-6; 10 bases are shared with TRBD1. Germline V gene lookup returns CDR1 GTSNPN and CDR2 SVGIG (reference sequence). V was pared by 3 bases and J by 2 bases, with 4 bases of the junction left unmatched. The CDR3 loop spans 16 amino acids. CDR3 amino acids: CAWSQTGGTGANVLTF. CDR3 coding DNA: TGTGCCTGGAGCCAGACAGGGGGCACTGGGGCCAACGTCCTGACTTTC.

The CDR3 nucleotides read TGTGCCAGCAGCTTACGGACTGCAGGGGGGACTGAAGCTTTCTTT. Translated, it gives CASSLRTAGGTEAFF. The J gene is TRBJ1-1, the V gene TRBV7-8; 7 bases align to TRBD1. This CDR3 is built from 15 residues. V trimming: 2 bases; J trimming: 5 bases; junction bases outside the gene matches: 8. Germline V gene lookup returns CDR1 SGHVS and CDR2 FQNEAQ.

The chain carries TRBV7-2 and TRBJ2-3; weak D call: TRBD2 (5 bases). The length of the CDR3 is 15 residues. Trimming stripped 1 base from V and 2 bases from J, with 10 bases between. Germline CDR1 reads SGHTA; CDR2 reads FQGNSA. The CDR3 loop is CASSLELRATDTQYF. In DNA, the CDR3 is TGTGCCAGCAGCTTAGAGTTGCGGGCCACAGATACGCAGTATTTT.

The chain recombines TRBV29-1 with TRBJ2-1; no definite D call. Germline values: CDR1 SQVTM, CDR2 ANQGSEA. The V gene lost 1 base and the J gene lost 4 bases, with 5 bases spanning the gap. The CDR3 extends over 12 amino acids. The chain's CDR3 is CSVEARYNEQFF. CDR3 coding DNA: TGCAGCGTTGAAGCCAGGTACAATGAGCAGTTCTTC.